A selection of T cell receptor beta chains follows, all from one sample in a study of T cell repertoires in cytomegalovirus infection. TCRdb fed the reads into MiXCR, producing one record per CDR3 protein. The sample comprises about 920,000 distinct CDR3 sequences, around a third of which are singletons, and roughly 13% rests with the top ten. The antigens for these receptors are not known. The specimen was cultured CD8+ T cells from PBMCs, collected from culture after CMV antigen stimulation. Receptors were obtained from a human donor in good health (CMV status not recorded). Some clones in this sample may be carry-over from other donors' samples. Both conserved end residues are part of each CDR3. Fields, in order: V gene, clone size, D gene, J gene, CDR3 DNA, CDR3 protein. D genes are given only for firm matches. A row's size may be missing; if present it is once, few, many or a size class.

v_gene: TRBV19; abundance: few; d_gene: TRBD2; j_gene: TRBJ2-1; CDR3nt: TGTGCCAGTCTATCCATGGGCGGGGGGGCCGATGAGCAGTTCTTC; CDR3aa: CASLSMGGGADEQFF
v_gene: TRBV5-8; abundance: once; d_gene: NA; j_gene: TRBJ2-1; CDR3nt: TGTGCCAGCAGCGGCCCTGAGGCCTACTACAATGAGCAGTTCTTC; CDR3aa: CASSGPEAYYNEQFF
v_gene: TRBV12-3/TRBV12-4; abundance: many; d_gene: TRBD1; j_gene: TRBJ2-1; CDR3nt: TGTGCCAGCAGTTTAGGTCCGGGACAGGGCCTCAATGAGCAGTTCTTC; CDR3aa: CASSLGPGQGLNEQFF
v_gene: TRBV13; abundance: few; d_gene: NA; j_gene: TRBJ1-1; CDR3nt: TGTGCCAGCAGCTGGGGGGGGAAGTTGAGCACTGAAGCTTTCTTT; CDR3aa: CASSWGGKLSTEAFF
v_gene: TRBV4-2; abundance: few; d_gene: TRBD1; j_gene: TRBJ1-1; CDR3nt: TGTGCCAGCAGCCAGCTTTCGACAGGGGGAAGCGAAGCTTTCTTT; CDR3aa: CASSQLSTGGSEAFF
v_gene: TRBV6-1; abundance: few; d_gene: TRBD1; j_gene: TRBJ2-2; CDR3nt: TGTGCCAGCAGTACCCGGGACAGAGATTACGCGAACACCGGGGAGCTGTTTTTT; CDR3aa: CASSTRDRDYANTGELFF
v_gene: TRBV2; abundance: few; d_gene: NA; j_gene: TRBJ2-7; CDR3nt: TGTGCCAGCAGTCTCAGGGGTTGGTACGAGCAGTACTTC; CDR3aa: CASSLRGWYEQYF
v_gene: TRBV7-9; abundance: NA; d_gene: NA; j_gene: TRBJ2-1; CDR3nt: TGTGCCAGCAGGCTTCCAAAGACGGTCCATAATGAGCAGTTCTTC; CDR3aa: CASRLPKTVHNEQFF
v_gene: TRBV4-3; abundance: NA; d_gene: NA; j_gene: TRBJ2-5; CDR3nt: TGCGCCAGCAGCCAAGGACGGGGGGCAGTGGAGACCCAGTACTTC; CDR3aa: CASSQGRGAVETQYF
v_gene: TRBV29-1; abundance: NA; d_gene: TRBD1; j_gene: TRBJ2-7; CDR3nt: TGCAGCGTTGAAGATCGCAGACAGGGATACTACGAGCAGTACTTC; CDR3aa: CSVEDRRQGYYEQYF
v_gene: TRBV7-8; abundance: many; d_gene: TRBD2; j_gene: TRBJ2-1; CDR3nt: TGTGCCAGCAGCCGAGCGGGGGTCAATGAGCAGTTCTTC; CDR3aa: CASSRAGVNEQFF
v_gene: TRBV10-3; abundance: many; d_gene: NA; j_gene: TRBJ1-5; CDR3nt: TGTGCCATCAGTGACCTGGGAAGGGAGTTGCAGCCCCAGCATTTT; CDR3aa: CAISDLGRELQPQHF
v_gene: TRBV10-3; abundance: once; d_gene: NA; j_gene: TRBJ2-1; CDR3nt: TGTGCCCTCGGGGAGCGCGAACTACTCAATGAGCAGTTCTTC; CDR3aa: CALGERELLNEQFF
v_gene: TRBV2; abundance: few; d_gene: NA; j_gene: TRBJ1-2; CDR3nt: TGTGCCAGCCCCGGGCCAGGAGGAGAGTATGGCTACACCTTC; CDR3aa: CASPGPGGEYGYTF
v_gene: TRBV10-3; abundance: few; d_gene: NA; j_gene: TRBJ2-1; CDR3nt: TGTGCCATCAGTGAGCCCGACTCCACCGACAATGAGCAGTTCTTC; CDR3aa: CAISEPDSTDNEQFF
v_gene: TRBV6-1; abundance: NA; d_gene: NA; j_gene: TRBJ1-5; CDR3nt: TGTGCCAGCAGCTCTTCAGGGTACAATCAGCCCCAGCATTTT; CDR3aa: CASSSSGYNQPQHF
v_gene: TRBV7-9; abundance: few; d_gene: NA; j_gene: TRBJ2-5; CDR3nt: TGTGCCAGCAGCCGGCCAGGGTGGCAACAAGAGACCCAGTACTTC; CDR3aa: CASSRPGWQQETQYF
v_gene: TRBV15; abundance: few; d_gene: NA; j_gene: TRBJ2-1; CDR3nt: TGTGCCACCAGCAATCGCAGGTGGGGATACAATGAGCAGTTCTTC; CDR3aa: CATSNRRWGYNEQFF
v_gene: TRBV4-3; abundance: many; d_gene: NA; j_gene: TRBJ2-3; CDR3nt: TGCGCCAGCAGCCAAGATCCGGGGGTTAGGACAGATACGCAGTATTTT; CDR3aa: CASSQDPGVRTDTQYF
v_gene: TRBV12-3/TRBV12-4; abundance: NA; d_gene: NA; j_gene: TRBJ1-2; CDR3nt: TGTGCCAGCAGTTTAAGCCTAGAACACTATGGCTACACCTTC; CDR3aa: CASSLSLEHYGYTF
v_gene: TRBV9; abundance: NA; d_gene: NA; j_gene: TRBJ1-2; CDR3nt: TGTGCCAGCAGCCGCAAGGTAACAGGGACGGATGGCTACACCTTC; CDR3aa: CASSRKVTGTDGYTF
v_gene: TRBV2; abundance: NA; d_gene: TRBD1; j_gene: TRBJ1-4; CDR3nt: TGTGCCAGCAAGGTGACAGGGGTCCTGAGCGAAAAACTGTTTTTT; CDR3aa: CASKVTGVLSEKLFF
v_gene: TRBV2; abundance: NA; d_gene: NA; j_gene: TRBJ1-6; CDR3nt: TGTGCCAGCAGTGAAGCGACAGAGCCCTCCTATAATTCACCCCTCCACTTT; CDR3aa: CASSEATEPSYNSPLHF
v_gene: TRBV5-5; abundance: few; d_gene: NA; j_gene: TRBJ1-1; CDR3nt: TGTGCCAGCAGCATCCGGGGCCCAAACACTGAAGCTTTCTTT; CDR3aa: CASSIRGPNTEAFF
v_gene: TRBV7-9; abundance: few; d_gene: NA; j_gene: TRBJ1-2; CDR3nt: TGTGCCAGCAGCTTAGAGGGCTGGGAGGATCCCGCTAACTATGGCTACACCTTC; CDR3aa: CASSLEGWEDPANYGYTF
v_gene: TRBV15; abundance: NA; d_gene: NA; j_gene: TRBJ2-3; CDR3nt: TGTGCCACCAGCAGAGAGACTTGGGCAGATACGCAGTATTTT; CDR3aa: CATSRETWADTQYF
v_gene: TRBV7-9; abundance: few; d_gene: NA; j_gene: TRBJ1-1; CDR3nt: TGTGCCAGCAGCCGTCTGGGGCGGATAGGCGTTACTGAAGCTTTCTTT; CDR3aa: CASSRLGRIGVTEAFF
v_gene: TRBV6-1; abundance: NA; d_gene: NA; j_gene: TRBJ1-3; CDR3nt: TGTGCCAGCAGTGCCTGGGGAGACCTATCTGGAAACACCATATATTTT; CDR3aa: CASSAWGDLSGNTIYF
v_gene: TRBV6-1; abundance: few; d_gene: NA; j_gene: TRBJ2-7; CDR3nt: TGTGCCAGCAGTGAAATAAAGGAACCTTCCTACGAGCAGTACTTC; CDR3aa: CASSEIKEPSYEQYF
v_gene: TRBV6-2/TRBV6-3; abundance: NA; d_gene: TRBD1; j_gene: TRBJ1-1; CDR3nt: TGTGCCAGCCTCCCGACAGGGGTAGACACTGAAGCTTTCTTT; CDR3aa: CASLPTGVDTEAFF
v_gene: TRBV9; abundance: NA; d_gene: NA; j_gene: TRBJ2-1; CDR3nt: TGTGCCAGCAGCGAGGACAGCCACTCCTACAATGAGCAGTTCTTC; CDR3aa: CASSEDSHSYNEQFF
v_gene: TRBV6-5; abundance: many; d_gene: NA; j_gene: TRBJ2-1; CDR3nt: TGTGCCAGCAGCTACGGGGGCTTGAATGAGCAGTTCTTC; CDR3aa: CASSYGGLNEQFF
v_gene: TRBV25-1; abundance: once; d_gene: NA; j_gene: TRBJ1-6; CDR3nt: TGTGCCAGCAGTGAATTCGGCAGGATCTCACCCCTCCACTTT; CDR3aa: CASSEFGRISPLHF
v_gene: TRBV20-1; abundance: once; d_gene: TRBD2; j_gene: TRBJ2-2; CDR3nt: TGCAGTGCTAGAGATTCGAGGCCGGCGGGGGGTTACACCGGGGAGCTGTTTTTT; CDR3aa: CSARDSRPAGGYTGELFF
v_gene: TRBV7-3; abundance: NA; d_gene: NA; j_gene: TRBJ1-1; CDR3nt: TGTGCCAGCAGTTCCGGTGTAGGAGCTGAAGCTTTCTTT; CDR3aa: CASSSGVGAEAFF
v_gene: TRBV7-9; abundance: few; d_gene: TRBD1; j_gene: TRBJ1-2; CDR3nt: TGTGCCTGCGGCGGGGACAGGGGGCTATATGGCTACACCTTC; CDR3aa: CACGGDRGLYGYTF
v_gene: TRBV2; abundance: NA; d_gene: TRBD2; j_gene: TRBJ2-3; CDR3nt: TGTGCCAGCAGTTCGAGCGGGGGGGAAGATACGCAGTATTTT; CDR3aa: CASSSSGGEDTQYF
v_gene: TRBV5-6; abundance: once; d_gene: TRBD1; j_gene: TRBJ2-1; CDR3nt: TGTGCCAGCAGCTTGGGGACAGGGTACGATTGGGCCTCTCACAATGAGCAGTTCTTC; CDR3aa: CASSLGTGYDWASHNEQFF